This T cell receptor (beta chain) was sequenced during a study of technical replicates of blood from several donors. Clones were sequenced by immunoSEQ multiplex PCR, and TCRdb holds only the in-frame ones, with some missing. The table has just under 60,000 clones, just under 95% seen once. The CDR3 covers 13 residues. V lost 2 bases and J lost 8; bases outside the gene matches: 6. The V gene's germline CDR1 is SGHDT and CDR2 YYEEEE. This chain links TRBV5-6 with TRBJ1-2, with 7 bases identical to TRBD1. Sequencing was done on a sample of PBMCs. The sequence was obtained from a human donor in good health. Some clones in this sample may be carry-over from other donors' samples. The CDR3 coding sequence is TGTGCCAGCAGCTTTGACAGGGTCGGCGGCTACACCTTC. Translating it yields CASSFDRVGGYTF.